This T cell receptor (beta chain) was sequenced for a study of TIL therapy for anti-PD-1-resistant metastatic lung cancer. On the study more broadly: Half of patients were current or former smokers. Tumors carried a median about 1.5 non-synonymous mutations per megabase.

The immunoSEQ assay was v3. Only in-frame clones appear in the TCRdb table, and some are missing; sequencing was by immunoSEQ multiplex PCR. The top ten hold 6.5% to 8% of the sample, which has approximately 12,000 clones, 58% seen once. CDR3 size: 15 residues. V shed 6 bases, J shed 1 base, and the junction held 5 bases outside the gene matches. Germline V gene sequence: CDR1 KGHSH, CDR2 LQKENI. The time point is: pre-treatment sample, taken before nivolumab and TIL therapy. Pleural nodules or supraclavicular lymph nodes made up most of the excised metastases sampled. This clone was seen a few times. The V gene is TRBV18, the J gene TRBJ1-3, with 8 bases fitting TRBD1. This clonotype was obtained from a person aged 25-79 years with non-small cell lung cancer. The sample consisted of tumor tissue, taken at baseline. The CDR3 nucleotides are TGTGCCAGCTCCCGGGACAGGTCATCTGGAAACACCATATATTTT. It codes for CASSRDRSSGNTIYF.